This T cell receptor beta chain was recorded in a study of beta chain features in type 1 diabetes. Reverse transcription of all isolated RNA meant that expressed TCRB transcripts were sequenced. The assay was immunoSEQ multiplex PCR, and TCRdb's table has in-frame clones only and misses some. The sample includes 900,000 or so clones, roughly a sixth seen only once; the top ten take around 0.02%. Sorting with CD45RO/CCR7/CD25/CD127/CD95/CD27 yielded naive, central memory, regulatory and stem-like memory CD4+ cells. Post-sort purity exceeded 98% for all sorted populations. Trimming cost V 3 bases and J 6 bases, with 9 bases left between them. There are 12 residues in the CDR3. The germline V gene encodes CDR1 SGHRS and CDR2 YFSETQ.

The sequence was obtained from a woman aged 18-35 years in good health. The V call is TRBV5-1, the J call TRBJ1-1; weak D call: TRBD1 (6 bases). Sequenced sample: naive CD4+ T cells from blood. The CDR3 nucleotides are TGCGCCAGCAGCTCGGGGGGCCCTGAAGCTTTCTTT. Its translation: CASSSGGPEAFF.